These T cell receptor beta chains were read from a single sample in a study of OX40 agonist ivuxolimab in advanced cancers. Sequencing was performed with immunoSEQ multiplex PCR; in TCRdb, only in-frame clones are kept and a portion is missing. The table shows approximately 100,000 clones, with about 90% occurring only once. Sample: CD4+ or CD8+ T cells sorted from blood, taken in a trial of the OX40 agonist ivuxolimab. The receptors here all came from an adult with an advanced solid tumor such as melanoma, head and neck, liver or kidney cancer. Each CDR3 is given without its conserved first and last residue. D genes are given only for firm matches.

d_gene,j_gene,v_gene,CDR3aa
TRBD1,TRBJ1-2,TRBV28,ASSLPGTVYGYT
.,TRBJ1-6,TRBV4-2,ASNSNRGAVDSPLH
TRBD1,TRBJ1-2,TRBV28,ASSFLDRDGYT
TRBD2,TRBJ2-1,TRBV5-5,ASSPLAGVSHEQF
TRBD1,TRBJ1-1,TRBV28,ASSLDGQVGTEAF
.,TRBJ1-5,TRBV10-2,ASRNHQGRSNQPQH
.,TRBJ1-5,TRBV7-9,ASSRTGSNQPQH
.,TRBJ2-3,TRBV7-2,ASSPRGGLSTDTQY
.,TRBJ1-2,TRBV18,ASSPREGRGEGYT
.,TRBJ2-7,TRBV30,AWRRVPYEQY
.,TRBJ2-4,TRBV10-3,ATRTPERDIQY
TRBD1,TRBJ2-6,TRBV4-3,ASSQRWTGGTGANVLT
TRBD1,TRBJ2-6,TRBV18,ASSPPTGGPSGANVLT
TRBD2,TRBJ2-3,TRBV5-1,ASSNLPSGGKNTQY
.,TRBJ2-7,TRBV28,ASLRGTYEQY
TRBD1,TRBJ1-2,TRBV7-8,ASSTRQGASYGYT
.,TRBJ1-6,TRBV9,ASSVGQAVSPLH
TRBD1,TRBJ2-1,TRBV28,ASSLARDSEQF
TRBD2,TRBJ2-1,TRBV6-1,ASSGASGGIEQF
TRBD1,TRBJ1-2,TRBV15,ATSRDPGQGVLT
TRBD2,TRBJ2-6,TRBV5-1,ASSRGAGANVLT
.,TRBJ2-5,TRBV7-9,ASRGPQTQY
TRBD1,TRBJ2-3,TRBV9,ASSLLDRGYQLDTQY
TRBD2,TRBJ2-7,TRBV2,ASSPRTSDSEQY
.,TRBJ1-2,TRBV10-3,AASREGDYGYT
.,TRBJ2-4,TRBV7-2,ASSLLGGQNIQY
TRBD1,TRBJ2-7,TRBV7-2,ASSSLGRGPYEQY
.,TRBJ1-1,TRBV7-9,ASSLDRKGAF
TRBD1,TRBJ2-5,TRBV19,ASSTGTGGAVTQY
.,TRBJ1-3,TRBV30,AWGIFSGNTIY